The clone carrying this TCR beta chain appeared a single time. The CDR3 sequence is 13 residues long. In germline, CDR1 is SNHLY, CDR2 FYNNEI. Trimming stripped 5 bases from V and 5 bases from J, with 10 bases between. The data are from a study of blood T cell repertoires in COVID-19. In the source study's methods: The assay estimated nucleated cells by amplifying reference gene primers. Clones were read by immunoSEQ multiplex PCR, and TCRdb kept only the in-frame ones, dropping some. That table furnishes V, J and clone size, whereas the DNA furnished D and trimming. The data hold over 350,000 clones, with roughly 89% observed a single time.

The sequencing sample was made of peripheral blood. This clonotype was sampled from a woman aged 25 to 45 with acute or convalescent COVID-19. V is TRBV2 and J is TRBJ1-5, with a possible D match to TRBD1 (6 bases). The CDR3 bases are TGTGCCAGCAGTCAACAGGGTTATCAGCCCCAGCATTTT. It translates to CASSQQGYQPQHF.